What follows are 7 T cell receptor beta chains derived from one specimen sequenced in a study of T cells in Graves' hyperthyroidism and ophthalmopathy. TCR beta CDR3 region amplification was performed from RNA transcripts. Carried out on the TCR CDR3, a first-round RT-PCR used the HTBI primer set. TCRdb re-called the multiplex PCR reads through MiXCR, storing one row per CDR3 protein. The data show 540,000 or so distinct CDR3 sequences, 15% to 18% seen once. The specimen sequenced was blood. Receptor source: a woman younger than 45 with Graves' hyperthyroidism.

This clonotype appeared many times. The V and J genes are TRBV5-1 and TRBJ2-7; TRBD2 aligns across 9 bases. CDR3 size: 15 residues. J gave up 4 bases and V 8 bases, and 13 bases lay outside the gene matches. Germline V CDR1 and CDR2: SGHRS, YFSETQ. The CDR3 nucleotides are TGCGCCAGTAAAAAGGGCGGGAGGGCCGTATACGAGCAGTACTTC. Its translation is CASKKGGRAVYEQYF.

The chain couples TRBV7-8 to TRBJ2-2; no reliable D call. The V gene's germline CDR1 is SGHVS and CDR2 FQNEAQ. This CDR3 comprises 17 residues. Trimming stripped 2 bases from V and 1 base from J, with 14 bases between. CDR3 in amino acids: CASSLFLLTENTGELFF. CDR3 nucleotides: TGTGCCAGCAGCTTATTTCTCTTGACTGAGAACACCGGGGAGCTGTTTTTT.

This clonotype was recorded many times. This sequence joins TRBV18 and TRBJ2-3, with TRBD2 identical over 7 bases. This CDR3 spans 16 amino acids. CDR1 is KGHSH, CDR2 LQKENI, per germline. V lost 6 bases and J lost 2; bases outside the gene matches: 11. Written as DNA, the CDR3 is TGTGCCAGCTCCTTGGCTAGCGGAGTCAACACAGATACGCAGTATTTT. Its protein product is CASSLASGVNTDTQYF.

This clonotype was found many times. This rearrangement joins TRBV11-1 to TRBJ2-3, with 9 bases aligning to TRBD1. CDR1 is SGHAT and CDR2 is FQDESV in the germline V gene (reference sequence). V lost 5 bases to trimming and J lost 14 bases; unmatched junction nucleotides: 5. This CDR3 is 11 amino acids long. The CDR3 bases are TGTGCCAGCAGCCTCGGACAGGGGACGTATTTT. This encodes CASSLGQGTYF.

This clonotype was counted many times. This chain uses TRBV28 with TRBJ2-7, with D possibly matching TRBD2 (7 bases). The V gene lost 7 bases and the J gene lost 6 bases, with 22 bases spanning the gap. Germline values: CDR1 MDHEN, CDR2 SYDVKM. The CDR3 has 15 residues. The CDR3 nucleotides read TGTGCCAGCAACGGCGCATTAGAGGGGGGGATCGAGCAGTACTTC. It specifies CASNGALEGGIEQYF.

This clonotype was observed at least ten times. The chain couples TRBV3-1 to TRBJ2-3; D gene unclear. V dropped 1 base and J dropped 0 bases, with 8 bases sitting between them. The germline CDR1 and CDR2 sequences are LGHDT and YNNKEL (reference sequence). CDR3 size: 15 residues. In DNA, the CDR3 is TGTGCCAGCAGCCAAGGCGTGGGCAGCACAGATACGCAGTATTTT. It yields the protein CASSQGVGSTDTQYF.

A note on this clonotype: Being one base from a much bigger clone, this may be a read error. V gene TRBV30 combines with J gene TRBJ1-2; possibly TRBD1 for D (5 bases). The CDR3 is 12 amino acids. Germline V gene data show CDR1 as GTSNPN and CDR2 as SVGIG (reference sequence). Here the CDR3 DNA reads TGTGTCTGGATACAGGAGGCGTATGGCTACACCTTC. Translated, it gives CVWIQEAYGYTF.